The rows below give T cell receptor beta chains drawn from one sample of a study of blood T cells in healthy people across ages. TCRdb re-called the 5' RACE reads with MiXCR, one entry per CDR3 protein. The sample lists about 800,000 distinct CDR3 sequences, nearly 60% seen once, with 20% to 25% in the top ten. The sample consisted of blood. These receptors all stem from a young man in good health. The CDR3 runs from the conserved cysteine through the conserved F or W. A D gene is named only where the DNA matches it firmly. Clone size, where shown, is once, few, many, or a class for clones that have expanded.

TGCGCCAGCAGCCAAGTCAAGCGCGGAGAGCAGTTCTTC,CASSQVKRGEQFF,TRBV4-3,-,-,TRBJ2-1
TGCGCCAGCAGCCTAGTTGGACAGGGGGCCGCTGAAGCTTTCTTT,CASSLVGQGAAEAFF,TRBV4-1,-,TRBD1,TRBJ1-1
TGTGCCAGCAGCTTAGGGGCTAGCGACACAGATACGCAGTATTTT,CASSLGASDTDTQYF,TRBV7-3,-,-,TRBJ2-3
TGTGCCAGCACAACCCACAAGGGGCCCCAAGGAGACTATGGCTACACCTTC,CASTTHKGPQGDYGYTF,TRBV6-2/TRBV6-3,-,-,TRBJ1-2
TGTGCCAGCACCCCGGGTGGAGGCCGATCTAGGGAGACCCAGTACTTC,CASTPGGGRSRETQYF,TRBV12-3/TRBV12-4,-,-,TRBJ2-5
TGTGCCAGCAGCTACATCTATAATTCACCCCTCCACTTT,CASSYIYNSPLHF,TRBV12-3/TRBV12-4,-,-,TRBJ1-6
TGTGCCAGCAGCACCATGGGAGAGACCCAGTACTTC,CASSTMGETQYF,TRBV27,few,-,TRBJ2-5
TGTGCCAGCAGTTTATTTAGCGGCGTGAGGTCCGAGACCCAGTACTTC,CASSLFSGVRSETQYF,TRBV27,few,-,TRBJ2-5
TGTGCCAGCAGCCCGAATCAGATGCTTCCCAAAAACATTCAGTACTTC,CASSPNQMLPKNIQYF,TRBV7-2,-,-,TRBJ2-4
TGTGCCAGCCGTGCCGGGGGCGGGAGTCTCAACGAGCAGTACTTC,CASRAGGGSLNEQYF,TRBV27,once,-,TRBJ2-7
TGTGCCAGCAAACAAGACCAAGAGACCCAGTACTTC,CASKQDQETQYF,TRBV2,few,-,TRBJ2-5
TGCAGCGTCGCTAGATCCACGCATGAGCAGTTCTTC,CSVARSTHEQFF,TRBV29-1,-,-,TRBJ2-1
TGCAGCGTTGAAACGGTTGCTCTAAAACCGGGACAATCCCTATATAACTATGGCTACACCTTC,CSVETVALKPGQSLYNYGYTF,TRBV29-1,once,-,TRBJ1-2
TGCAGTGCCCCCCGTGGGACCCAAGAGACCCAGTTCTTC,CSAPRGTQETQFF,TRBV20-1,-,-,TRBJ2-1
TGTGCCAGCAGCTCGGGACAGGGGACAGGCGAGCAGTACTTC,CASSSGQGTGEQYF,TRBV5-5,-,TRBD1,TRBJ2-7
TGTGCCAGCGCCGGGGAAACAGATACGCAGTATTTT,CASAGETDTQYF,TRBV18,-,-,TRBJ2-3
TGCGCCAGCAGCAGACAGGGACCGACCTACAATGAGCAGTTCTTC,CASSRQGPTYNEQFF,TRBV5-1,-,TRBD1,TRBJ2-1
TGTGCCAGCAGCTTTGGGACTAGAATGAACTACGAGCAGTACTTC,CASSFGTRMNYEQYF,TRBV11-1,few,TRBD2,TRBJ2-7
TGTGCCAGCATGTATGGGACAGGGAGTTTCGAGCAGTACTTC,CASMYGTGSFEQYF,TRBV6-6,-,TRBD1,TRBJ2-7
TGTGCCAGCAGCTTAAGGCCCGAGGAGACCCAGTACTTC,CASSLRPEETQYF,TRBV4-2,-,-,TRBJ2-5
TGTGCCAGCAGTTTCGAATGGAGCGAGCAGTACTTC,CASSFEWSEQYF,TRBV28,-,-,TRBJ2-7
TGTGCCAGCAGCTTGTGGGCAGATACTAGCACAGATACGCAGTATTTT,CASSLWADTSTDTQYF,TRBV7-9,-,-,TRBJ2-3
TGCAGTGCTAGAGGAGGGAGTGCGGGTTGGACAGATACGCAGTATTTT,CSARGGSAGWTDTQYF,TRBV20-1,many,-,TRBJ2-3
TGTGCCAGCCGGGAGGGAGGGCAGCCCCAGCATTTT,CASREGGQPQHF,TRBV12-3/TRBV12-4,-,-,TRBJ1-5
TGTGCCAGCAGCCCTGCCGGGACCCCCAACACAGATACGCAGTATTTT,CASSPAGTPNTDTQYF,TRBV7-2,-,-,TRBJ2-3
TGTGCCAGCAGTGAAGCCGCCCCCGCGGGCAGCAATCAGCCCCAGCATTTT,CASSEAAPAGSNQPQHF,TRBV2,few,-,TRBJ1-5
TGCAGTGCCGACCGTAGCCACAATGGGCAGTTCTTC,CSADRSHNGQFF,TRBV20-1,once,-,TRBJ2-1
TGTGCCAGCAGTTTCCTATCCGCTGGGACAGCCAAGGGAGTCACAGATACGCAGTATTTT,CASSFLSAGTAKGVTDTQYF,TRBV28,-,TRBD1,TRBJ2-3
TGCGCCAGCAGCCAACCAGGACAGTTGCTCCGCTATGGCTACACCTTC,CASSQPGQLLRYGYTF,TRBV4-1,-,-,TRBJ1-2
TGCGCCAGCAGCTTCCGGGACAGGGCAATGATGGGGAGCTACGAGCAGTACTTC,CASSFRDRAMMGSYEQYF,TRBV4-1,-,TRBD1,TRBJ2-7
TGCGCCAGCAGCCAAGTACTGGCGGGAGGGCCGCAGTTCTTC,CASSQVLAGGPQFF,TRBV4-3,few,TRBD2,TRBJ2-1
TGCGCCAGCAGCTGGAATAGGGGCGAGGCCCAGTACTTC,CASSWNRGEAQYF,TRBV5-1,-,-,TRBJ2-5
TGTGCCTGGAGTAGGTGGAACACTGAAGCTTTCTTT,CAWSRWNTEAFF,TRBV30,-,-,TRBJ1-1
TGCAGTGGGTCAGCGGAAGATACGCAGTATTTT,CSGSAEDTQYF,TRBV20-1,-,-,TRBJ2-3
TGCAGTGCCACCGGGTCAGCCTACGAGCAGTACTTC,CSATGSAYEQYF,TRBV20-1,-,-,TRBJ2-7
TGTGCCAGCACCCAGCAACAGGGGCGTAGCTACACCTTC,CASTQQQGRSYTF,TRBV27,-,TRBD1,TRBJ1-2
TGTGCCAGCAGCTTAGTTGGGGGAACCGTCACAGATACGCAGTATTTT,CASSLVGGTVTDTQYF,TRBV11-1,-,-,TRBJ2-3
TGCAGCGTTGGAGACAGGGTGGGAGAAAAACTGTTTTTT,CSVGDRVGEKLFF,TRBV29-1,few,TRBD1,TRBJ1-4
TGTGCCAGCAGCTTAGATCAACTCACCTACAATGAGCAGTTCTTC,CASSLDQLTYNEQFF,TRBV11-2,-,-,TRBJ2-1
TGTGCCAGCAGCTTCGGGGGGGGCAAAGATACGCAGTATTTT,CASSFGGGKDTQYF,TRBV7-2,-,TRBD2,TRBJ2-3
TGCAGTGCTAGTGCAGGGACGAACTATGGCTACACCTTC,CSASAGTNYGYTF,TRBV20-1,-,-,TRBJ1-2
TGTGCCAGCAGTGATTGGCAGGGCAGTGAGACCCAGTACTTC,CASSDWQGSETQYF,TRBV6-1,-,-,TRBJ2-5
TGTGCCAGCAGCCAGAACCAACGAGAGACCCAGTACTTC,CASSQNQRETQYF,TRBV14,many,-,TRBJ2-5
TGTGCCAGCAGGATGGGGACAGGGGAATCGGGCTACACCTTC,CASRMGTGESGYTF,TRBV2,once,TRBD1,TRBJ1-2
TGCGCCAGCAGCTTGGCTCCGACTAGCGGGATCACCTACGAGCAGTACTTC,CASSLAPTSGITYEQYF,TRBV5-1,few,TRBD2,TRBJ2-7
TGCGCCAGCAGCTTTAGCCAGTCCAATGAGCAGTTCTTC,CASSFSQSNEQFF,TRBV5-1,few,-,TRBJ2-1
TGTGCCAGCAGAGAGCCTAGCGGGAGGATGAATGAGCAGTTCTTC,CASREPSGRMNEQFF,TRBV7-2,few,TRBD2,TRBJ2-1
TGTGCCAGCAGGAAGGGGGGGGGAGGAGATACGCAGTATTTT,CASRKGGGGDTQYF,TRBV6-5,-,-,TRBJ2-3
TGTGCCAGCAGCCCTCTCCTCAGGGGCGAGACCCAGTACTTC,CASSPLLRGETQYF,TRBV6-1,-,-,TRBJ2-5
TGCGCCAGCAGCTGGGGGGGACTGAACTATGGCTACACCTTC,CASSWGGLNYGYTF,TRBV5-1,few,-,TRBJ1-2
TGCGCCAGCAGCCTAAAGGCCCTAGCGGGAGGGCCCTCGCTTACAGATACGCAGTATTTT,CASSLKALAGGPSLTDTQYF,TRBV4-3,few,TRBD2,TRBJ2-3
TGCGCCAGCAGCCAAATCTGGGGGGATGAGCAGTTCTTC,CASSQIWGDEQFF,TRBV4-1,-,-,TRBJ2-1
TGTGCCAGCAGCCCCGAGGGGTGGGATTATTATGGCTACACCTTC,CASSPEGWDYYGYTF,TRBV7-2,once,-,TRBJ1-2
TGTGCCACCAGCAACAGACAGGTCGGCTATGGCTACACCTTC,CATSNRQVGYGYTF,TRBV15,-,-,TRBJ1-2
TGTGCCAGCAGTTACTTAGACTTCAGAACCCAAGAGACCCAGTACTTC,CASSYLDFRTQETQYF,TRBV6-6,few,-,TRBJ2-5
TGTGCCAGCAGGAACAGCGTAGGGGGCTCCTACGAGCAGTACTTC,CASRNSVGGSYEQYF,TRBV7-2,-,-,TRBJ2-7
TGCGCCAGCAGCCAGGATGGGGGTGGGGCCTACGAGCAGTACTTC,CASSQDGGGAYEQYF,TRBV4-1,-,-,TRBJ2-7
TGTGCCAGCAGCTCCATGCCCTGGGGAGCTGGGGCCAACGTCCTGACTTTC,CASSSMPWGAGANVLTF,TRBV7-3,-,-,TRBJ2-6
TGTGCCAGCAGTTCAGCGGTGGATACGCAGTATTTT,CASSSAVDTQYF,TRBV6-6,-,-,TRBJ2-3
TGTAGTGCTGCACCGGGGGGCACGGGCAATGAGCAGTTCTTC,CSAAPGGTGNEQFF,TRBV20-1,-,-,TRBJ2-1